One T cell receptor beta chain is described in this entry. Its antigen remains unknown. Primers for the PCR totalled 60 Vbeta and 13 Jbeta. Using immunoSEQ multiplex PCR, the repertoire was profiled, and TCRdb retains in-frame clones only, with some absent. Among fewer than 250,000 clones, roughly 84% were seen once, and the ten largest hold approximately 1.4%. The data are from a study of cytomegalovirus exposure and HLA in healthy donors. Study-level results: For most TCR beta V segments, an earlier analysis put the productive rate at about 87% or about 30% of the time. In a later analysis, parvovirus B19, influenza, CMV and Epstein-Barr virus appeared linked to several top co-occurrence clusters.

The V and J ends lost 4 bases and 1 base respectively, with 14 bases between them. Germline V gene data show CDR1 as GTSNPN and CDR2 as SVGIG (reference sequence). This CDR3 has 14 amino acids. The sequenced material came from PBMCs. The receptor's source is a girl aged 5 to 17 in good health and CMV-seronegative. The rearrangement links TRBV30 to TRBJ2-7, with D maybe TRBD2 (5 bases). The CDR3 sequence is CAWIGRTKSYEQYF. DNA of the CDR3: TGTGCCTGGATTGGGAGAACAAAATCCTACGAGCAGTACTTC.